Sequencing of this T cell receptor beta chain was carried out in a study of OX40 agonist ivuxolimab in advanced cancers. Study details: A diagnosis of hepatocellular carcinoma, melanoma, renal cell or head and neck cancer was present in dose-escalation patients.

Worth noting for this clone: What it recognizes is unknown.

Data came from immunoSEQ multiplex PCR; TCRdb stores just in-frame clones and leaves some out. The repertoire holds 50,000 to 85,000 clones, with around 85% as singletons. V lost 0 bases to trimming and J lost 4 bases; unmatched junction nucleotides: 5. Looked up from germline, CDR1 is MNHNY and CDR2 is SVGAGI (reference sequence). This CDR3 region has 15 residues. Study-level results: At 0.1 to 3.0 mg/kg, clonal expansion of CD4+ and CD8+ blood T cells had occurred by week 6. Researchers did not establish what antigens the expanded peripheral T cells target. Low levels of normalized T-cell clonal expansion also appeared in some nonresponders.

The gene calls are TRBV6-6 and TRBJ1-2; TRBD1 aligns across 7 bases. The receptor was derived from an adult with an advanced solid tumor such as melanoma, head and neck, liver or kidney cancer. Sequencing used CD4+ or CD8+ T cells sorted from blood, obtained in a trial of the OX40 agonist ivuxolimab. CDR3 DNA: TGTGCCAGCAGTTACTCGGCCCAGGGGGTCTATGGCTACACCTTC. Its protein is CASSYSAQGVYGYTF.